The rows below give T cell receptor beta chains drawn from one sample of a study of blood T cells in healthy people across ages. In TCRdb, the 5' RACE reads were re-called with MiXCR into one record per CDR3 protein. Counted here are roughly 1.5 million distinct CDR3 sequences, about 42% occurring once; the ten biggest clones make up 4%. The sequenced sample consisted of blood. The receptors shown here come from a young woman in good health. Each CDR3 is given with its conserved first and last residue. The order of the fields is clone size, J gene, D gene, V gene, CDR3 DNA, CDR3 protein. The D gene is left open where the match is weak. Size is stated for part of the rows, as once, few or many counts, or as a class when the clone is expanded.

>.|TRBJ2-1|TRBD2|TRBV10-3
TGTGCCATCAGATCGCGGGAGCCCTACAATGAGCAGTTCTTC
CAIRSREPYNEQFF
>.|TRBJ1-6|.|TRBV30
TGTGCCTGGAGTGTCCGGGTAGGGGATAATTCACCCCTCCACTTT
CAWSVRVGDNSPLHF
>.|TRBJ2-7|.|TRBV6-1
TGTGCCAGCAGTGAATGGGGGAGCACCTACGAGCAGTACTTC
CASSEWGSTYEQYF
>few|TRBJ2-1|.|TRBV12-3/TRBV12-4
TGTGCCAGCAGTTTGTCCCGATGGGATGAGCAGTTCTTC
CASSLSRWDEQFF
>few|TRBJ2-1|.|TRBV7-7
TGTGCTAGCAGCCCGAGATGGGGCACAGGATACAATGAGCAGTTCTTC
CASSPRWGTGYNEQFF
>.|TRBJ2-2|.|TRBV2
TGTGCCAGCAGACAAGCGGGCACGAACACCGGGGAGCTGTTTTTT
CASRQAGTNTGELFF
>.|TRBJ2-3|.|TRBV20-1
TGCAGTGCTAGAGAAACGTCTAGGAGCACAGATACGCAGTATTTT
CSARETSRSTDTQYF
>few|TRBJ1-2|.|TRBV7-9
TGTGCCAGCAGCCCGGCAAGAGCGGCTAACTATGGCTACACCTTC
CASSPARAANYGYTF
>.|TRBJ2-1|.|TRBV10-3
TGTGCCATCAGGCGCAGGGTCCCCTACAATGAGCAGTTCTTC
CAIRRRVPYNEQFF
>.|TRBJ2-7|.|TRBV21-1
TGTGCCAGCAGCAAAGGGGTAGGGCCCATGAGCTCCTACGAGCAGTACTTC
CASSKGVGPMSSYEQYF
>few|TRBJ1-2|.|TRBV5-1
TGCGCCAGCAGCTTGGGAGGGGTTCCACGCCATGGCTACACCTTC
CASSLGGVPRHGYTF
>few|TRBJ2-1|TRBD1|TRBV24-1
TGTGCCACCAGTGATCGACAGGGATACGAGTTCTTC
CATSDRQGYEFF
>many|TRBJ2-3|.|TRBV5-1
TGTGCCAGCAGCTTAGAGCTAGGTACAGATACGCAGTATTTT
CASSLELGTDTQYF
>.|TRBJ1-1|.|TRBV4-3
TGCGCCAGCAGCCTCTACTGGGGAGGTGGTACCACTGAAGCTTTCTTT
CASSLYWGGGTTEAFF
>.|TRBJ2-5|.|TRBV6-2/TRBV6-3
TGTGCCAGCAGCAAACCGACGGGAGAGACCCAGTACTTC
CASSKPTGETQYF
>.|TRBJ2-3|.|TRBV7-8
TGTGCCAGCAGGCGCTTGGTCGGGGTCCCAGATACGCAGTATTTT
CASRRLVGVPDTQYF
>.|TRBJ1-4|.|TRBV7-3
TGTGCCAGCAGCTTAACGGGGCTCCTAGAGCATGAAAAACTGTTTTTT
CASSLTGLLEHEKLFF
>.|TRBJ1-6|.|TRBV7-2
TGTGCCAGCAGCTTAGTGCGGGGCGGAAATTCACCCCCCCACTTT
CASSLVRGGNSPPHF
>few|TRBJ1-2|TRBD1|TRBV7-9
TGTGCCAGCAGCTTAGGCGGGACAGGGGGTTACGGCTATGGCTACACCTTC
CASSLGGTGGYGYGYTF
>few|TRBJ2-5|TRBD2|TRBV13
TGTGCCAGCAGCCAAAGCGGCGGGGGGCCAGTTTTAGAGACCCAGTACTTC
CASSQSGGGPVLETQYF
>.|TRBJ2-7|TRBD1|TRBV29-1
TGCAGCGCAACGACAGGGACGATCTACGAGCAGTACTTC
CSATTGTIYEQYF
>.|TRBJ2-7|TRBD1|TRBV20-1
TGCAGTGCAAGGACAGGGCTGAGCTCCTACAATGAGCAGTACTTC
CSARTGLSSYNEQYF
>.|TRBJ2-1|.|TRBV20-1
TGCAGTGCTAGAGCGGGTCTATACAATGAGCAGTTCTTC
CSARAGLYNEQFF
>few|TRBJ2-5|.|TRBV24-1
TGTGCCACCAGTGACCCCAACACCAGTGGGGAGACCCAGTACTTC
CATSDPNTSGETQYF
>.|TRBJ1-2|TRBD1|TRBV20-1
TGCAGTGCTGGAGACAGGGGGTCAAACTATGGCTACACCTTC
CSAGDRGSNYGYTF
>few|TRBJ2-7|TRBD2|TRBV20-1
TGCAGTGCTAGAAAGGGACTAGGATCCGACGAGCAGTACTTC
CSARKGLGSDEQYF
>.|TRBJ2-3|TRBD1|TRBV18
TGTGCCAGCTCACCACAGGGGGCGAGCTCGGATACGCAGTATTTT
CASSPQGASSDTQYF
>once|TRBJ1-2|TRBD1|TRBV4-3
TGCGCCAGCAGCCGCACAGGGGTAGGGAGCTATGGCTACACCTTC
CASSRTGVGSYGYTF
>.|TRBJ2-1|TRBD1|TRBV4-3
TGCGCCAGCAGGGACACAGGGGGCGATGAGCAGTTCTTC
CASRDTGGDEQFF
>.|TRBJ1-5|TRBD1|TRBV3-1
TGTGCCAGCAGCCGGACGGACAGGGGGGTCAATCAGCCCCAGCATTTT
CASSRTDRGVNQPQHF
>.|TRBJ2-1|.|TRBV20-1
TGCAGTGCTAGAGCTATCAGGGCCTCGTCCTACAATGAGCAGTTCTTC
CSARAIRASSYNEQFF
>.|TRBJ2-4|.|TRBV20-1
TGCAGTGCTAGAGAGGGGCTTGACCTAGCCAAAAACATTCAGTACTTC
CSAREGLDLAKNIQYF
>.|TRBJ2-3|.|TRBV12-3/TRBV12-4
TGTGCCAGCAGGGGACGGCGACCTAGCACAGATACGCAGTATTTT
CASRGRRPSTDTQYF
>.|TRBJ1-2|.|TRBV20-1
TGCAGTGCTAGCCTGGCCCCTGGCTACACCTTC
CSASLAPGYTF
>many|TRBJ1-5|.|TRBV7-9
TGTGCCAGCAGCTTGGACGGACCCAATCAGCCCCAGCATTTT
CASSLDGPNQPQHF
>few|TRBJ1-2|.|TRBV29-1
TGCAGCGTCAGGGACGGTAGTGTGGGCTACACCTTC
CSVRDGSVGYTF
>.|TRBJ2-7|.|TRBV12-3/TRBV12-4
TGTGCCAGCAGTTTAACAGATAGCTCCTACAATGAGCAGTACTTC
CASSLTDSSYNEQYF
>few|TRBJ2-7|.|TRBV5-1
TGCGCCAGCAGCCGCGGACCGGGGAACGAACTCTACGAGCAGTACTTC
CASSRGPGNELYEQYF
>.|TRBJ2-3|TRBD1|TRBV6-5
TGTGCCAGCAGTTCCTCGGACAGGGGCCAACCCGCGGGAAGCACAGATACGCAGTATTTT
CASSSSDRGQPAGSTDTQYF
>.|TRBJ2-2|.|TRBV15
TGTGCCACCAGCAGAGCGAGGGGTGCCACCGGGGAGCTGTTTTTT
CATSRARGATGELFF
>.|TRBJ1-2|.|TRBV6-1
TGTGCCAGCACGCCCGGGTTTGGCTACACCTTC
CASTPGFGYTF
>few|TRBJ2-3|TRBD1|TRBV4-3
TGCGCCAGCAGCCGGACAGGGTTCTTCCGTACAGATACGCAGTATTTT
CASSRTGFFRTDTQYF
>.|TRBJ1-1|.|TRBV6-1
TGTGCCAGCAGTGTGGACATACCGAACACTGAAGCTTTCTTT
CASSVDIPNTEAFF
>.|TRBJ2-3|.|TRBV28
TGTGCCAGCAGTTTATCACCGGGAGCAGCAGATACGCAGTATTTT
CASSLSPGAADTQYF
>.|TRBJ2-1|.|TRBV20-1
TGCAGTGCTAGGAAGACTGGTACAGGTGAGCAGTTCTTC
CSARKTGTGEQFF
>.|TRBJ1-2|.|TRBV28
TGTGCCAGCAGGGGAGGACAGTACGGCTACACCTTC
CASRGGQYGYTF
>few|TRBJ1-2|.|TRBV7-9
TGTGCCAGCAGCTTAGCGGTCGGGGGCGCCAACTATGGCTACACCTTC
CASSLAVGGANYGYTF
>.|TRBJ2-7|.|TRBV20-1
TGCAGTGCCGGACGGGGAGCCTACGAGCAGTACTTC
CSAGRGAYEQYF
>few|TRBJ2-5|TRBD1|TRBV6-2/TRBV6-3
TGTGCCAGCAGTACCGACAGGGCAACAGTCCAAGAGACCCAGTACTTC
CASSTDRATVQETQYF
>.|TRBJ1-2|TRBD1|TRBV20-1
TGCAGTGCTAGGGGGGACAGGGAGAATGGCTACACCTTC
CSARGDRENGYTF